This T cell receptor beta chain appears in the sequencing data of a study of cytomegalovirus exposure and HLA in healthy donors. Study-wide findings and caveats: High specificity and sensitivity for cytomegalovirus status were reported for the classifier. Later analysis revealed greater clonal expansion in HLA-associated TCR beta chains than in equally common others.

PCR primers comprised 60 Vbeta and 13 Jbeta primers. Authors' data handling: Later work found roughly 80 million unique TCR beta chains, with about 10 million shared. Produced via immunoSEQ multiplex PCR; TCRdb's table is partial and in-frame only. V, J and clone size are those of that table, while D and trimming were read from the DNA. The data contain 100,000 or so clones, approximately 68% of them seen just once; the ten biggest clones take up 4.8%. In this sample, this clone turned up once. Antigen: not known. The origin of this receptor is a woman between 18 and 29 years old in good health and CMV-seropositive. The material sequenced was PBMCs.

The CDR3 sequence: CASSLVSGLHNEQFF. The CDR3 DNA is TGTGCCAGCAGCTTAGTATCCGGACTACACAATGAGCAGTTCTTC. The chain combines TRBV11-3 with TRBJ2-1, with D possibly TRBD2 on 6 matching bases. Trimming took off 1 base at V and 5 bases at J, with 12 bases between the two ends. The germline CDR1 and CDR2 sequences are SGHNT and YENEEA. The CDR3 is made up of 15 amino acids.